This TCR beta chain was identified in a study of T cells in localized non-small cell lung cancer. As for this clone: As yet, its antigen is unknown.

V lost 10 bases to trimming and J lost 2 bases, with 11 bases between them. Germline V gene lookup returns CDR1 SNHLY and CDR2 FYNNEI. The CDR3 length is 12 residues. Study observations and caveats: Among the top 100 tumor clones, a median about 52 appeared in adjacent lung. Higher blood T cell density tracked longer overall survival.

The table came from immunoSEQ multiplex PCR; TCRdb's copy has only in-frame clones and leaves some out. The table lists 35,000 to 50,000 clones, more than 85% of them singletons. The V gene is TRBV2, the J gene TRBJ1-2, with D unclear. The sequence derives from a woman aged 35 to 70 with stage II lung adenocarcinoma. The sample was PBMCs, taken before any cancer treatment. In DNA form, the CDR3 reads TGTGCCACCAGCGGAGGGAACTATGGCTACACCTTC. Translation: CATSGGNYGYTF.